Shown below are 14 T cell receptor beta chains from a single sample sequenced in a study of CD8 T cells in ankylosing spondylitis. Their specific antigens are unknown. Overall study results and limits: Ankylosing spondylitis blood appeared to carry a characteristic TCR beta motif of under ten highly homologous variants.

One entry per CDR3 protein results from TCRdb running MiXCR on the 5' RACE reads. The table records 450,000 or so distinct CDR3 sequences, roughly 26% of them present only once. The sample taken for sequencing was blood, either unsorted or a sorted T cell fraction (not recorded which). The receptor set was obtained from a male donor with ankylosing spondylitis.

This clonotype was observed a few times. The rearrangement joins TRBV20-1 to TRBJ2-1; 7 bases line up with TRBD2. V dropped 0 bases and J dropped 6; count of bases not matched to a gene: 8. CDR1 and CDR2 from the germline V gene are DFQATT and SNEGSKA (reference sequence). The CDR3 covers 15 residues. CDR3 region: CSARDWSGMGNEQFF. For the CDR3, the DNA is TGCAGTGCTAGAGATTGGAGCGGGATGGGCAATGAGCAGTTCTTC.

This clonotype was picked up a small number of times. The chain couples TRBV9 to TRBJ1-6; D may be TRBD1 (6 bases). This CDR3 has 14 residues. V was shortened by 5 bases and J by 7 bases, with 13 bases between the two germline ends. The V gene's germline CDR1 is SGDLS and CDR2 YYNGEE. This CDR3 reads CASSTGRRNSPLHF. DNA for the CDR3: TGTGCCAGCAGTACAGGGAGAAGGAATTCACCCCTCCACTTT. Looking up the rest from reference TRBV9 and TRBJ1-6 gives the full variable domain: DSGVTQTPKHLITATGQRVTLRCSPRSGDLSVYWYQQSLDQGLQFLIQYYNGEERAKGNILERFSAQQFPDLHSELNLSSLELGDSALYFCASSTGRRNSPLHFGNGTRLTVT.

This chain joins TRBV12-3 or TRBV12-4 and TRBJ1-1, with 8 bases aligning to TRBD1. The junction had 16 bases not matched to a gene; V was cut back by 4 bases and J by 0 bases. The CDR3 loop spans 19 amino acids. CDR3 DNA: TGTGCCAGCAGTTCCATCCGACAGGGGTGGGGCATCATGAACACTGAAGCTTTCTTT. Translated, it gives CASSSIRQGWGIMNTEAFF.

CDR3 nucleotide sequence: TGTGCCAGCAGCAAACAGGCTAGCAGGAGCCATGAGCAGTTCTTC. This sequence encodes CASSKQASRSHEQFF. This chain joins TRBV3-1 and TRBJ2-1; D tentatively fits TRBD1 or TRBD2 (5 bases each). There are 15 residues in the CDR3. V was trimmed by 5 bases and J by 8 bases, leaving 19 bases between them. The germline V gene encodes CDR1 LGHDT and CDR2 YNNKEL (reference sequence).

The chain uses TRBV19 and TRBJ1-1; no reliable D call. The germline V gene encodes CDR1 LNHDA and CDR2 SQIVND (reference sequence). The CDR3 has 13 residues. V lost 7 bases and J lost 8, with 17 bases in between. The CDR3 DNA sequence: TGTGCCAGTACCCCCATTAGCGTGATGGAAGCTTTCTTT. It translates to CASTPISVMEAFF.

V and J are TRBV3-1 and TRBJ1-3, with 7 bases fitting TRBD1. The CDR3 spans 15 residues. Germline CDR1 LGHDT, CDR2 YNNKEL (reference sequence). The junction had 5 bases not matched to a gene; V was cut back by 4 bases and J by 2 bases. In DNA, the CDR3 is TGTGCCAGCAGCCTCGGGACAGCAACTGGAAACACCATATATTTT. Its translation: CASSLGTATGNTIYF. The variable domain in full, completed from reference TRBV3-1 and TRBJ1-3, reads DTAVSQTPKYLVTQMGNDKSIKCEQNLGHDTMYWYKQDSKKFLKIMFSYNNKELIINETVPNRFSPKSPDKAHLNLHINSLELGDSAVYFCASSLGTATGNTIYFGEGSWLTVV.

V and J are TRBV27 and TRBJ1-1; 7 bases line up with TRBD1. This CDR3 has 14 residues. Germline V gene data show CDR1 as MNHEY and CDR2 as SMNVEV (reference sequence). V trimming: 5 bases; J trimming: 6 bases; junction bases outside the gene matches: 9. DNA of the CDR3: TGTGCCAGCAGTCCGTGGACAGGTAGGGCTGAAGCTTTCTTT. Translating gives CASSPWTGRAEAFF.

This clonotype has a handful of counts. The V call is TRBV28, the J call TRBJ1-1; 7 bases are a match to TRBD1. The junction had 12 bases not matched to a gene; V was cut back by 6 bases and J by 5 bases. The CDR3 has 15 residues. From germline, CDR1 is MDHEN and CDR2 SYDVKM. Here the CDR3 reads CASSPPGQSTTEAFF. The CDR3 DNA follows: TGTGCCAGCAGCCCACCGGGACAGAGTACAACTGAAGCTTTCTTT. Full variable domain (rest looked up from reference TRBV28 and TRBJ1-1): DVKVTQSSRYLVKRTGEKVFLECVQDMDHENMFWYRQDPGLGLRLIYFSYDVKMKEKGDIPEGYSVSREKKERFSLILESASTNQTSMYLCASSPPGQSTTEAFFGQGTRLTVV.

This chain joins TRBV18 and TRBJ2-1, with D possibly matching TRBD1 (6 bases). This CDR3 comprises 14 residues. Looked up from germline, CDR1 is KGHSH and CDR2 is LQKENI. V shed 0 bases and J shed 9 bases, with 12 bases lying between them. The CDR3 protein is CASSPPGHDGEQFF. The CDR3, as DNA: TGTGCCAGCTCACCACCGGGACACGATGGTGAGCAGTTCTTC.

The chain combines TRBV20-1 with TRBJ1-1; D is perhaps TRBD1 (6 bases). The CDR3 runs to 16 residues. The V gene's germline CDR1 is DFQATT and CDR2 SNEGSKA (reference sequence). Trimming shortened V by 1 base and J by 0 bases, and 15 bases separated the two germline ends. The CDR3 here is CSARASRGALNTEAFF. In DNA, the CDR3 is TGCAGTGCTAGAGCGTCCCGGGGGGCCTTGAACACTGAAGCTTTCTTT.

J is TRBJ2-3 and V is TRBV20-1, with 9 bases aligning to TRBD2. The CDR3 has 14 amino acids. Germline V lookup: CDR1 DFQATT, CDR2 SNEGSKA (reference sequence). Trimming removed 7 bases from V and 4 bases from J; junction bases left unmatched: 9. The DNA of the CDR3 is TGCAGTGTACCGGCGGCGGGAGGGCCAGATACGCAGTATTTT. It is translated as CSVPAAGGPDTQYF.

The CDR3 region is CSAERQGRSEQFF. The DNA for the CDR3 is TGCAGTGCAGAGCGACAGGGGAGGAGTGAGCAGTTCTTC. The chain is built from TRBV20-1 and TRBJ2-1; TRBD1 agrees at 8 bases. CDR1 and CDR2 from the germline V gene are DFQATT and SNEGSKA (reference sequence). The CDR3 length is 13 residues. After removal of 6 bases from V and 9 bases from J, the junction contained 10 bases not matched to a gene.

The chain has TRBV6-1 and TRBJ1-2, with D tentatively TRBD1 (6 bases). Germline CDR1 is MNHNS and CDR2 is SASEGT. The CDR3 covers 17 residues. Trimming left V 2 bases short and J 0 bases short, with 16 bases between. The CDR3 is CASSESRGAVANYGYTF. Written as DNA, the CDR3 is TGTGCCAGCAGTGAATCCCGGGGGGCGGTAGCTAACTATGGCTACACCTTC.

This clonotype was recorded at least ten times. The chain joins TRBV5-5 to TRBJ2-2, with D perhaps being TRBD1 or TRBD2 (5 bases each). Germline assignment: CDR1 SGHKS and CDR2 YYEKEE (reference sequence). The germline V and J ends were trimmed by 6 bases and 0 bases, with 15 bases remaining between them. The CDR3 loop spans 16 amino acids. CDR3 protein: CASNRRGAPNTGELFF. The CDR3 nucleotides are TGTGCCAGCAACCGCCGGGGCGCCCCGAACACCGGGGAGCTGTTTTTT.